This passage covers 21 T cell receptor beta chains from one sample sequenced in a study of CD8+ T cells in alopecia areata. RNA was extracted and reverse transcribed into cDNA as the sequencing template. Measured with immunoSEQ multiplex PCR; TCRdb has only the in-frame clones, and not every one. The data show 150,000 to 250,000 clones, with approximately 60% seen just once and around 3.2% held by the top ten. The sample's treatment: oral pan-JAK inhibitor, 5-10 mg twice daily. The source material was CD4+ T cells sorted from blood, sampled at week 4, from a patient treated with tofacitinib. Receptors were obtained from a human donor with alopecia areata.

The chain recombines TRBV4-1 with TRBJ1-2; D might be TRBD1 (5 bases). CDR1 and CDR2 from the germline V gene are MGHRA and YSYEKL. With 6 bases removed from V and 3 bases from J, the gap between germline ends came to 20 bases. This CDR3 has 16 amino acids. Here the CDR3 reads CASRPGRYPGDYGYTF. The CDR3 DNA reads as TGCGCCAGCAGACCTGGTCGGTACCCGGGGGACTATGGCTACACCTTC.

The chain uses TRBV19 and TRBJ1-5; D might be TRBD1 (5 bases). Trimming shortened V by 5 bases and J by 2 bases, and 10 bases separated the two germline ends. CDR1 LNHDA and CDR2 SQIVND come from the germline V gene (reference sequence). This CDR3 is built from 14 residues. CDR3 loop: CASSLRGGNQPQHF. Here the CDR3 DNA reads TGTGCCAGTAGTCTAAGGGGAGGCAATCAGCCCCAGCATTTT.

In its sample, this clone was seen a few times. J is TRBJ2-5 and V is TRBV19, with D unclear. The CDR3 consists of 13 residues. Trimming took off 5 bases at V and 5 bases at J, with 12 bases between the two ends. Germline V CDR1 and CDR2: LNHDA, SQIVND (reference sequence). In DNA form, the CDR3 reads TGTGCCAGTAGTGACTTAGCCGGCGAGACCCAGTACTTC. Translated, it gives CASSDLAGETQYF.

The J gene is TRBJ2-4, the V gene TRBV7-9; 7 nucleotides align to TRBD1. The V segment lost 9 bases and the J segment 8 bases; nucleotides outside the gene matches: 13. The germline gives CDR1 SEHNR, CDR2 FQNEAQ (reference sequence). The CDR3 is 14 amino acids. CDR3 sequence: CASRPRQGRDIQYF. CDR3 bases: TGTGCCAGTCGACCGAGACAGGGTCGCGACATTCAGTACTTC.

V and J are TRBV12-5 and TRBJ1-1; perhaps TRBD1 as D (5 bases). The germline V gene encodes CDR1 LGHNT and CDR2 FRNRAP. Trimming took off 6 bases at V and 3 bases at J, with 11 bases between the two ends. There are 13 residues in the CDR3. CDR3 bases: TGTGCTAGTGGCCAAACCAGGGACACTGAAGCTTTCTTT. Encoded protein: CASGQTRDTEAFF.

The chain couples TRBV2 to TRBJ2-3, with D perhaps matching TRBD1 (6 bases). Trimming shortened V by 5 bases and J by 2 bases, and 11 bases separated the two germline ends. Germline lookup yields CDR1 SNHLY and CDR2 FYNNEI. The CDR3 consists of 14 residues. CDR3 nucleotide sequence: TGTGCCAGCAGTACCGACAGGAACACAGATACGCAGTATTTT. As protein: CASSTDRNTDTQYF.

This rearrangement joins TRBV30 to TRBJ2-5, with TRBD2 identical over 9 bases. With 3 bases clipped from V and 9 bases from J, the junction kept 8 bases outside the gene matches. The CDR3 covers 13 residues. Germline values: CDR1 GTSNPN, CDR2 SVGIG (reference sequence). For the CDR3, the DNA is TGTGCCTGGAGACCCGGGGTAGCGGGGGCCCAGTACTTC. Its translation is CAWRPGVAGAQYF.

The V call is TRBV28, the J call TRBJ1-5; D unclear. V was pared by 6 bases and J by 6 bases, with 15 bases between. Germline loops: CDR1 MDHEN, CDR2 SYDVKM. The CDR3 spans 14 residues. Here the CDR3 reads CASSSGLLGQPQHF. DNA for the CDR3: TGTGCCAGCAGCTCCGGACTGCTCGGTCAGCCCCAGCATTTT.

This clone was counted only a few times. The chain links TRBV28 to TRBJ2-3, with D perhaps matching TRBD1 (6 bases). CDR3 length equals 14 residues. The germline V and J ends were trimmed by 5 bases and 2 bases, with 11 bases remaining between them. Germline V lookup: CDR1 MDHEN, CDR2 SYDVKM. The CDR3 region has the DNA TGTGCCAGCAGTCAGGGGCGGGCCACAGATACGCAGTATTTT. Translation gives CASSQGRATDTQYF.

The rearrangement uses TRBV29-1 and TRBJ2-3; TRBD1 is a possible D gene (6 bases). The germline V gene has CDR1 SQVTM and CDR2 ANQGSEA. The CDR3 loop spans 13 amino acids. Trimming stripped 6 bases from V and 6 bases from J, with 16 bases between. This chain's CDR3 is CSVADRGSDTQYF. The CDR3 bases are TGCAGCGTCGCCGATAGGGGGTCCGATACGCAGTATTTT.

The genes are TRBV7-6 and TRBJ2-7; D possibly corresponds to TRBD2 (5 bases). Trimming removed 5 bases from V and 0 bases from J, with 17 bases in between. In germline, CDR1 is SGHVS, CDR2 FNYEAQ. The CDR3 covers 16 residues. As DNA, the CDR3 is TGTGCCAGCAGCCCACTTGAGAGGGCCCACTCCTACGAGCAGTACTTC. Its translation is CASSPLERAHSYEQYF.

V gene TRBV9 combines with J gene TRBJ2-5; tentatively, D is TRBD1 or TRBD2 (7 bases each). Trimming left V 1 base short and J 2 bases short, with 15 bases between. Germline CDR1 is SGDLS and CDR2 is YYNGEE. CDR3 length equals 16 residues. The CDR3 DNA is TGTGCCAGCAGCGTAAGGGGGGGACAGTTGCAAGAGACCCAGTACTTC. Protein: CASSVRGGQLQETQYF. Together with reference TRBV9 and TRBJ2-5, the CDR3 gives the full variable domain: DSGVTQTPKHLITATGQRVTLRCSPRSGDLSVYWYQQSLDQGLQFLIQYYNGEERAKGNILERFSAQQFPDLHSELNLSSLELGDSALYFCASSVRGGQLQETQYFGPGTRLLVL.

This clone was detected once. This chain connects TRBV7-2 to TRBJ1-2; D possibly corresponds to TRBD1 (5 bases). The ends were cut back, 3 bases at V and 4 bases at J, with 15 bases in the middle. This CDR3 spans 15 amino acids. CDR1 SGHTA and CDR2 FQGNSA come from the germline V gene. CDR3 region: CASSFTGHNSYGYTF. The CDR3 nucleotides read TGTGCCAGCAGCTTCACGGGGCACAACTCCTATGGCTACACCTTC.

The V gene is TRBV5-6, the J gene TRBJ1-1, with D possibly matching TRBD1 (5 bases). Germline assignment: CDR1 SGHDT and CDR2 YYEEEE. The CDR3 sequence is 15 residues long. Between the trimmed V and J ends, which lost 0 bases and 2 bases, there was a span of 11 bases. The CDR3 sequence: CASSLAGRHNTEAFF. In DNA form, the CDR3 reads TGTGCCAGCAGCTTGGCGGGACGGCATAACACTGAAGCTTTCTTT.

This sequence joins TRBV2 and TRBJ1-1; a possible D gene is TRBD1 (5 bases). The CDR3 totals 13 residues. Germline assignment: CDR1 SNHLY and CDR2 FYNNEI. Trimming removed 6 bases at V and 4 bases at J, with 12 bases between. CDR3 DNA sequence: TGTGCCAGCAGGGCACCGGGGGGCACTGAAGCTTTCTTT. Protein sequence: CASRAPGGTEAFF.

This sequence joins TRBV5-1 and TRBJ1-1, with TRBD1 identical over 9 bases. The length of the CDR3 is 17 residues. In germline, CDR1 is SGHRS, CDR2 YFSETQ. V dropped 0 bases and J dropped 4; count of bases not matched to a gene: 10. The chain's CDR3 is CASSLAGTGTSSTEAFF. The CDR3 nucleotides are TGCGCCAGCAGCTTGGCCGGGACAGGGACGTCGAGCACTGAAGCTTTCTTT.

The chain links TRBV19 to TRBJ1-1, with D possibly matching TRBD1 (6 bases). CDR1 is LNHDA, CDR2 SQIVND, per germline (reference sequence). The ends were cut back, 9 bases at V and 0 bases at J, with 11 bases in the middle. This CDR3 has 13 amino acids. Here the CDR3 reads CASQRQVNTEAFF. As DNA, the CDR3 is TGTGCCAGCCAACGACAGGTGAACACTGAAGCTTTCTTT.

The V call is TRBV29-1, the J call TRBJ1-1; D might be TRBD1 (6 bases). Germline V lookup: CDR1 SQVTM, CDR2 ANQGSEA. Trimming shortened V by 7 bases and J by 4 bases, and 19 bases separated the two germline ends. CDR3 length equals 14 residues. The CDR3 DNA reads TGCAGCGGGGCTCCCTCAGGGGCGGGCACTGAAGCTTTCTTT. Its translation is CSGAPSGAGTEAFF.

The CDR3 DNA is TGTGCCTGGGGACAGGGTATGGGCGGGGAGCTGTTTTTT. This codes for CAWGQGMGGELFF. The V gene is TRBV30, the J gene TRBJ2-2; 8 bases line up with TRBD1. The CDR3 has 13 amino acids. The V and J ends lost 5 bases and 7 bases, in that order; junction bases with no gene match: 6. Germline-derived CDR1 and CDR2 are GTSNPN and SVGIG (reference sequence).

The V gene is TRBV5-1, the J gene TRBJ1-1; D not resolved. Germline loops: CDR1 SGHRS, CDR2 YFSETQ. The CDR3 consists of 12 residues. V was pared by 5 bases and J by 7 bases, with 12 bases between. The CDR3 loop reads CASSEGLGEAFF. In DNA form, the CDR3 reads TGCGCCAGCAGTGAGGGATTGGGTGAAGCTTTCTTT.

The chain combines TRBV15 with TRBJ2-4; D ambiguous. The CDR3 length is 15 residues. Germline lookup yields CDR1 LNHNV and CDR2 YYDKDF (reference sequence). Trimming removed 5 bases at V and 0 bases at J, with 11 bases between. CDR3 DNA sequence: TGTGCCACCAGCTTCGACCTCCTAGCCAAAAACATTCAGTACTTC. It translates to CATSFDLLAKNIQYF.